This T cell receptor (beta chain) comes out of a study of T cells in Graves' hyperthyroidism and ophthalmopathy. This CDR3 region has 16 residues. V was pared by 3 bases and J by 1 base, with 16 bases between. Hyperthyroidism of Graves' type that showed no ophthalmopathy progression within 18 months was stable. Every diagnosis used clinical symptoms, serum thyroxine and TRAb, thyroid ultrasound and orbital computed tomography. This clonotype was detected a few times. Template material for amplifying TCR beta CDR3 regions consisted of RNA transcripts. The HTBI set primed first-round TCR CDR3 RT-PCR. TCRdb reprocessed the multiplex PCR reads via MiXCR and lists one record per CDR3 protein. The sample contains a few hundred thousand distinct CDR3 sequences, 20% to 25% of which appear only once.

This TCR came from a man between 18 and 35 years old with Graves' hyperthyroidism. Sequencing used blood. The chain has TRBV12-3 or TRBV12-4 and TRBJ2-7; weak D call: TRBD2 (6 bases). The CDR3 region has the DNA TGTGCCAGCAGTTTCTCGTCCGGGGGTCCTTCCTACGAGCAGTACTTC. Its translation: CASSFSSGGPSYEQYF.